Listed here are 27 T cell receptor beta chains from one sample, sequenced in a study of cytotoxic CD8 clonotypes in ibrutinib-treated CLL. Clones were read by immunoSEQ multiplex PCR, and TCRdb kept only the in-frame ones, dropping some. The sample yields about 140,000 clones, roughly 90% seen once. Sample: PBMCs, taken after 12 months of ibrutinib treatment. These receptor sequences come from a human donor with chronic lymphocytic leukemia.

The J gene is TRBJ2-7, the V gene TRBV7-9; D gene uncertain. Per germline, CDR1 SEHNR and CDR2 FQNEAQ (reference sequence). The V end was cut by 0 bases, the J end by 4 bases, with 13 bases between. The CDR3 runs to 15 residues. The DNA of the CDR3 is TGTGCCAGCAGCTTAGCGGGCCGGGCCCCTTACGAGCAGTACTTC. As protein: CASSLAGRAPYEQYF.

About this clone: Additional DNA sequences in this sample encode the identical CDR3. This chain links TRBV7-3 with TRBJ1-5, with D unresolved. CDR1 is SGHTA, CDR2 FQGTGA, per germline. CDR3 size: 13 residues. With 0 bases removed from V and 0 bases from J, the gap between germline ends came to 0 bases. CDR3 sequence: CASSLTSNQPQHF. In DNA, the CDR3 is TGTGCCAGCAGCTTAACTAGCAATCAGCCCCAGCATTTT.

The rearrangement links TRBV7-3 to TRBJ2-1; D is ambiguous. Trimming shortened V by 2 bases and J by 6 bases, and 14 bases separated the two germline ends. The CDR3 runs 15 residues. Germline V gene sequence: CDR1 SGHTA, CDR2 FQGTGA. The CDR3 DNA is TGTGCCAGCAGCTTAGGTGTAGGGTCCGGCAATGAGCAGTTCTTC. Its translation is CASSLGVGSGNEQFF.

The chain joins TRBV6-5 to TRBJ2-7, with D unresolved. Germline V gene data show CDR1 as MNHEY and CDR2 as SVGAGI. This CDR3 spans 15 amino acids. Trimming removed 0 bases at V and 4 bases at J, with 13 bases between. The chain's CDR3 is CASSYSGYLPYEQYF. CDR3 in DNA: TGTGCCAGCAGTTACTCCGGCTACCTCCCATACGAGCAGTACTTC.

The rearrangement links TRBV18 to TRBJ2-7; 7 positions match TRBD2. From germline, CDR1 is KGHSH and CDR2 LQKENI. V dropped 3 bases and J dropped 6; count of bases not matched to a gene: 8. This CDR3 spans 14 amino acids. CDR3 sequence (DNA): TGTGCCAGCTCACCTGGGGAGGGATTGGGCGAGCAGTACTTC. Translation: CASSPGEGLGEQYF.

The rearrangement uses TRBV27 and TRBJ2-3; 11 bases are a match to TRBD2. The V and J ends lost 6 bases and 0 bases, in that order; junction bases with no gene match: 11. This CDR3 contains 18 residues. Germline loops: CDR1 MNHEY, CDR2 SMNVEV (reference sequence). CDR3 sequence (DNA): TGTGCCAGCAGACGACCGGGACTAGCGGAGTTTAGCACAGATACGCAGTATTTT. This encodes CASRRPGLAEFSTDTQYF.

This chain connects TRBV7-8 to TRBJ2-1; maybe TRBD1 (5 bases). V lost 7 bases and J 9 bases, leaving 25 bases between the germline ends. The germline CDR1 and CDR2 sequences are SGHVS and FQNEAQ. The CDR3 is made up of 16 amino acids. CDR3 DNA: TGTGCCAGCACCTCCCTCCAGGGCTTACCCCCCCCTGAGCAGTTCTTC. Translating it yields CASTSLQGLPPPEQFF. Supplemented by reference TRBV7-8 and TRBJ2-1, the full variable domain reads GAGVSQSPRYKVAKRGQDVALRCDPISGHVSLFWYQQALGQGPEFLTYFQNEAQLDKSGLPSDRFFAERPEGSVSTLKIQRTQQEDSAVYLCASTSLQGLPPPEQFFGPGTRLTVL.

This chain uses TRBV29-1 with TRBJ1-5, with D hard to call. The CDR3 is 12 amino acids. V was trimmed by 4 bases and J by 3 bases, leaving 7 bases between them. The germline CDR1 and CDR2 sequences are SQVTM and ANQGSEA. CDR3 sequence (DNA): TGCAGCGTTGCTCGGGACAATCAGCCCCAGCATTTT. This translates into CSVARDNQPQHF.

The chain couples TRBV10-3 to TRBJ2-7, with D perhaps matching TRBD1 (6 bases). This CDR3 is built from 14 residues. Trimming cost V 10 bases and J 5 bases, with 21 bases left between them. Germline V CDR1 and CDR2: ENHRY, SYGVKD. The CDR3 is CATRAAGEIDEQYF. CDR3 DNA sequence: TGTGCCACTCGGGCGGCAGGGGAGATCGACGAGCAGTACTTC.

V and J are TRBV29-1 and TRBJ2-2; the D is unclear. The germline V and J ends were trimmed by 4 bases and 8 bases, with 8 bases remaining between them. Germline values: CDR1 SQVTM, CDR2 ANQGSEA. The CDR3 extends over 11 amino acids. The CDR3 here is CSVGTTGELFF. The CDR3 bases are TGCAGCGTTGGGACGACGGGGGAGCTGTTTTTT.

CDR3 sequence reads: CASSRMMNTEAFF. The CDR3 region has the DNA TGTGCCAGCAGCCGGATGATGAACACTGAAGCTTTCTTT. The chain combines TRBV11-3 with TRBJ1-1, with unresolved D. Trimming removed 5 bases at V and 0 bases at J, with 7 bases between. CDR3 length equals 13 residues. Germline V lookup: CDR1 SGHNT, CDR2 YENEEA.

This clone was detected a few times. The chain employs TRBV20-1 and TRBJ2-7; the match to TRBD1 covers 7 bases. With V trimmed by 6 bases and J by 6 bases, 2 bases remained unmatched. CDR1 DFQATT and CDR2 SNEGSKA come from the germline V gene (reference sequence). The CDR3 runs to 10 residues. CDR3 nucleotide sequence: TGCAGTGCAGACAGGGCCGAGCAGTACTTC. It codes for CSADRAEQYF.

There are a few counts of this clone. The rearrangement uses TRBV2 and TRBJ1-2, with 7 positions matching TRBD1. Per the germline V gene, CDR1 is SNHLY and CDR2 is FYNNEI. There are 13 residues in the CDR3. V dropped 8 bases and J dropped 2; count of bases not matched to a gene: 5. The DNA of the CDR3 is TGTGCCAGCGAAAAGACAGGGAACTATGGCTACACCTTC. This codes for CASEKTGNYGYTF. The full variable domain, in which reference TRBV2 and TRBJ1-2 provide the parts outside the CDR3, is EPEVTQTPSHQVTQMGQEVILRCVPISNHLYFYWYRQILGQKVEFLVSFYNNEISEKSEIFDDQFSVERPDGSNFTLKIRSTKLEDSAMYFCASEKTGNYGYTFGSGTRLTVV.

The CDR3 region is CASSPRGRANTQYF. In DNA form, the CDR3 reads TGTGCCAGCTCACCACGGGGGAGGGCGAATACGCAGTATTTT. This chain uses TRBV18 with TRBJ2-3, with 7 bases lining up with TRBD2. The trim removed 1 base at V and 7 bases at J, leaving 5 bases unmatched. CDR1 and CDR2 from the germline V gene are KGHSH and LQKENI. The length of the CDR3 is 14 residues.

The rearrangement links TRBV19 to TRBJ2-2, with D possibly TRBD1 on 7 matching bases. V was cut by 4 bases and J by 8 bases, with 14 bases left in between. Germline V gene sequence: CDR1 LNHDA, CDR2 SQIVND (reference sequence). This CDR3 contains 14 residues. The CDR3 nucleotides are TGTGCCAGTAGTAAAGACAGGGAGGCGGGGGAGCTGTTTTTT. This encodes CASSKDREAGELFF.

Here the CDR3 DNA reads TGTGCCAGCAGTACCGGGACAGGGGTCGCCGGGGAGCTGTTTTTT. It encodes CASSTGTGVAGELFF. This rearrangement joins TRBV2 to TRBJ2-2; 10 bases are shared with TRBD1. V dropped 5 bases and J dropped 6; count of bases not matched to a gene: 6. Per the germline V gene, CDR1 is SNHLY and CDR2 is FYNNEI. CDR3 length equals 15 residues.

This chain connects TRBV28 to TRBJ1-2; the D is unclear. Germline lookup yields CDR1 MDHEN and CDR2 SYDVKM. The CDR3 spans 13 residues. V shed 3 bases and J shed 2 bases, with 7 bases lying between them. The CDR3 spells CASSFQQNYGYTF. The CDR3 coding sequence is TGTGCCAGCAGTTTTCAACAGAACTATGGCTACACCTTC.

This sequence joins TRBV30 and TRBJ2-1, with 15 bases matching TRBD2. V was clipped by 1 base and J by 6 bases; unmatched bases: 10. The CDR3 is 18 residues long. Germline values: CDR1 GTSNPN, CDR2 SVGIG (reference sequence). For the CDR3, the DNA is TGTGCCTGGAGTGATTGGACTAGCGGGAGGGATGATAGCAATGAGCAGTTCTTC. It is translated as CAWSDWTSGRDDSNEQFF.

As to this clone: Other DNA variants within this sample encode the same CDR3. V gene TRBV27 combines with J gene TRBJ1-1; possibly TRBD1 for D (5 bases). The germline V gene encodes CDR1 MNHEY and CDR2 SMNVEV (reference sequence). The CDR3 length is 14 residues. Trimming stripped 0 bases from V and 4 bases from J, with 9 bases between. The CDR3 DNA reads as TGTGCCAGCAGTTTATCGGGCGGGGGCACTGAAGCTTTCTTT. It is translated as CASSLSGGGTEAFF.

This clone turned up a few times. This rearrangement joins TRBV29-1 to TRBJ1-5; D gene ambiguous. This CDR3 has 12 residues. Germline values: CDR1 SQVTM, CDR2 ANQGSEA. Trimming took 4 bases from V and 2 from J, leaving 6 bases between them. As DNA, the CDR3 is TGCAGCGTTGTCCAGGGCAATCAGCCCCAGCATTTT. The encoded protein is CSVVQGNQPQHF.

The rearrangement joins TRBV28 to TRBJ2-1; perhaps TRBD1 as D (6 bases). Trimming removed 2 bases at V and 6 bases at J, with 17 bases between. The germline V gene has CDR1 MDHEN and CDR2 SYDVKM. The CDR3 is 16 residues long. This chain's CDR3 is CASSLGSGQGGNEQFF. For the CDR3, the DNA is TGTGCCAGCAGTTTAGGGTCGGGCCAAGGGGGCAATGAGCAGTTCTTC.

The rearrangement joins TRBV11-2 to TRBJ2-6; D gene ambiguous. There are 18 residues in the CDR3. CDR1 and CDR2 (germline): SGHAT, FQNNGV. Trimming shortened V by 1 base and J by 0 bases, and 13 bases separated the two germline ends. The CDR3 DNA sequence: TGTGCCAGCAGCTTAGTACCCCCCGGCCTCTCTGGGGCCAACGTCCTGACTTTC. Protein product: CASSLVPPGLSGANVLTF. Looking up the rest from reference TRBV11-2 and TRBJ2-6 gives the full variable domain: EAGVAQSPRYKIIEKRQSVAFWCNPISGHATLYWYQQILGQGPKLLIQFQNNGVVDDSQLPKDRFSAERLKGVDSTLKIQPAKLEDSAVYLCASSLVPPGLSGANVLTFGAGSRLTVL.

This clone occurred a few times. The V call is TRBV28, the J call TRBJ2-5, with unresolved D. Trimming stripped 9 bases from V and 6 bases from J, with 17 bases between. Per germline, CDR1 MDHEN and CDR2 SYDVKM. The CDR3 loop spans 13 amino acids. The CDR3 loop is CARGALERKTQYF. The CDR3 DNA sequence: TGTGCCAGGGGTGCGTTAGAAAGGAAGACCCAGTACTTC.

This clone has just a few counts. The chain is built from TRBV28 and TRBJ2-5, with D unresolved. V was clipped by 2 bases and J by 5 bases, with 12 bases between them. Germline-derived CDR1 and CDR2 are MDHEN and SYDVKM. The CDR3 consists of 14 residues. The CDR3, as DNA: TGTGCCAGCAGTTTAGGTGGTCTCGTCGAGACCCAGTACTTC. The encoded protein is CASSLGGLVETQYF. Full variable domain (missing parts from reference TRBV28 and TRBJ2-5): DVKVTQSSRYLVKRTGEKVFLECVQDMDHENMFWYRQDPGLGLRLIYFSYDVKMKEKGDIPEGYSVSREKKERFSLILESASTNQTSMYLCASSLGGLVETQYFGPGTRLLVL.

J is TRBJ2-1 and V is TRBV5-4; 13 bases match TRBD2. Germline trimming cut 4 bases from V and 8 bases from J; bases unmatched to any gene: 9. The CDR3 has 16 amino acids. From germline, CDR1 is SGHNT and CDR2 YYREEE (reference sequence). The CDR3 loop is CASSGTSGMGSDEQFF. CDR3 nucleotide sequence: TGTGCCAGCAGCGGGACTAGCGGGATGGGTAGCGATGAGCAGTTCTTC.

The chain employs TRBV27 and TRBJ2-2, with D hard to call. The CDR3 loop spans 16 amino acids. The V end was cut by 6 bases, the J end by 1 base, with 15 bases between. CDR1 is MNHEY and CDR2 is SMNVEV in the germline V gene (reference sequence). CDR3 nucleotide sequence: TGTGCCAGCAGCCTTGGTCTCGGGCAGAACACCGGGGAGCTGTTTTTT. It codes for CASSLGLGQNTGELFF.

The CDR3 loop is CASSSGTTYEQYF. The CDR3 nucleotides are TGTGCCAGCAGCTCCGGGACAACCTACGAGCAGTACTTC. The chain has TRBV7-3 and TRBJ2-7, with a possible D match to TRBD1 (6 bases). The CDR3 is made up of 13 amino acids. CDR1 is SGHTA, CDR2 FQGTGA, per germline. V gave up 4 bases and J gave up 2 bases, with 9 bases separating them.